Each of the 8 T cell receptor beta chains below was sequenced from the same sample in a study of shared clonotypes between healthy human individuals. Sequencing was performed with immunoSEQ multiplex PCR; in TCRdb, only in-frame clones are kept and a portion is missing. The sample shows over 850,000 clones, around three quarters of them seen only once. Specimen: memory CD4+ T cells from PBMCs. Subset: CD45RA-negative fraction. These receptors were taken from a young man in good health. Some clones in this sample may be carry-over from other donors' samples.

The gene calls are TRBV19 and TRBJ1-5; 9 bases align to TRBD1. Germline values: CDR1 LNHDA, CDR2 SQIVND (reference sequence). The CDR3 loop spans 14 amino acids. CDR3 sequence: CATGGSASNQPQHF. CDR3 bases: TGTGCAACAGGGGGCTCCGCCAGCAATCAGCCCCAGCATTTT.

This chain joins TRBV28 and TRBJ2-7; D tentatively fits TRBD1 or TRBD2 (5 bases each). Trimming took 3 bases from V and 1 from J, leaving 10 bases between them. CDR3 length: 14 amino acids. CDR1 MDHEN and CDR2 SYDVKM come from the germline V gene. The CDR3 region has the DNA TGTGCCAGCAGTTTGAGGGGCAGGTCCTACGAGCAGTACTTC. Its translation is CASSLRGRSYEQYF.

The genes are TRBV5-1 and TRBJ2-7; D remains ambiguous. CDR1 is SGHRS, CDR2 YFSETQ, per germline. The V end lost 0 bases, the J end lost 0 bases, and 16 bases lay between the germline ends. This CDR3 is built from 17 residues. CDR3 sequence: CASSLGVDWQTSYEQYF. In nucleotides, the CDR3 is TGCGCCAGCAGCTTGGGAGTAGACTGGCAGACCTCCTACGAGCAGTACTTC. Supplemented by reference TRBV5-1 and TRBJ2-7, the full variable domain reads KAGVTQTPRYLIKTRGQQVTLSCSPISGHRSVSWYQQTPGQGLQFLFEYFSETQRNKGNFPGRFSGRQFSNSRSEMNVSTLELGDSALYLCASSLGVDWQTSYEQYFGPGTRLTVT.

This chain uses TRBV6-1 with TRBJ2-7; weak D call: TRBD1 (5 bases). V was clipped by 7 bases and J by 1 base, with 17 bases between them. CDR3 size: 15 residues. The germline V gene encodes CDR1 MNHNS and CDR2 SASEGT. CDR3 residues: CASTLPHRSSYEQYF. Here the CDR3 DNA reads TGTGCCAGCACCCTACCTCACAGGTCGTCCTACGAGCAGTACTTC.

The rearrangement links TRBV19 to TRBJ1-5; D might be TRBD1 (5 bases). Germline V lookup: CDR1 LNHDA, CDR2 SQIVND (reference sequence). This CDR3 has 16 amino acids. Deletions cut 7 bases from V and 1 base from J, with 17 bases between. The CDR3: CASIPGHGFSNQPQHF. In DNA form, the CDR3 reads TGTGCCAGTATTCCCGGACACGGGTTCAGCAATCAGCCCCAGCATTTT.

V is TRBV7-2 and J is TRBJ1-1; no reliable D call. The germline gives CDR1 SGHTA, CDR2 FQGNSA. V was shortened by 5 bases and J by 5 bases, with 15 bases between the two germline ends. This CDR3 is built from 14 residues. The CDR3, as DNA: TGTGCCAGCAGCCCCACACCCGAACTGACTGAAGCTTTCTTT. It codes for CASSPTPELTEAFF. Complete variable domain (other parts from reference TRBV7-2 and TRBJ1-1): GAGVSQSPSNKVTEKGKDVELRCDPISGHTALYWYRQSLGQGLEFLIYFQGNSAPDKSGLPSDRFSAERTGGSVSTLTIQRTQQEDSAVYLCASSPTPELTEAFFGQGTRLTVV.

This clone is a singleton in its sample. The chain combines TRBV18 with TRBJ2-1; TRBD2 aligns across 8 bases. The CDR3 runs to 15 residues. The germline V gene has CDR1 KGHSH and CDR2 LQKENI. Germline trimming cut 3 bases from V and 4 bases from J; bases unmatched to any gene: 5. The CDR3 is CASSPRVAGYNEQFF. The CDR3 coding sequence is TGTGCCAGCTCACCCAGGGTAGCGGGATACAATGAGCAGTTCTTC.

The chain uses TRBV5-1 and TRBJ1-4; D not resolved. The CDR3 is 14 residues long. Per the germline V gene, CDR1 is SGHRS and CDR2 is YFSETQ. With 4 bases removed from V and 6 bases from J, the gap between germline ends came to 13 bases. CDR3 coding DNA: TGCGCCAGCAGCCACGGCGGGGTGGATGAAAAACTGTTTTTT. Amino acids: CASSHGGVDEKLFF.